The source of this T cell receptor (beta chain) is a study of human T cells and chemical hapten exposure. Each CDR3 protein gets one entry after TCRdb re-called the RACE reads with MiXCR. The sample consists of 70,000 to 75,000 distinct CDR3 sequences, approximately 35% of them appearing once. The CDR3 contains 12 residues. Specified time point: patch test 1, 2 weeks after DPC sensitization. The treatment here: therapeutic diphenylcyclopropenone sensitization with weekly scalp DPC. Study-level points and caveats: With DPC sensitization, TCRs exceeding 1 in 1000 frequency showed no change.

In the case of this clonotype: Its antigen is not known. The junction does not match germline at one end; this may be a read error.

The chain joins TRBV12-3 or TRBV12-4 to TRBJ2-1; D is tentatively TRBD1 or TRBD2 (5 bases each). The sequencing here drew on whole blood, taken in connection with sensitization to the hapten diphenylcyclopropenone (DPC). The clonotype originates from a man aged 40-55 years with alopecia areata. Some clones in this sample may be carry-over from other donors' samples. CDR3 bases: TGTGCCATCAGTTTTCAGGGAGCTGAGCAGTTCTTC. This gives the protein CAISFQGAEQFF.